This T cell receptor beta chain was retrieved from a study of T cell repertoires in cytomegalovirus infection. Overall study: Public TCR beta signatures were indicative of both CMV infection and a matching HLA type.

General observations from the study: Carriage of CMV together with the relevant HLA was identifiable through cumulative public TCR beta family frequency. HLA-C-restricted TCR beta clonotypes specific for CMV led the ex vivo response.

Germline assignment: CDR1 LNHDA and CDR2 SQIVND (reference sequence). V gave up 3 bases and J gave up 5 bases; unmatched junction bases: 10. The CDR3 length is 16 residues. This clonotype has more than one count but fewer than ten. Its antigen remains unknown. MiXCR, applied by TCRdb to the reads, yields one record per CDR3 protein. Of under 300,000 distinct CDR3 sequences listed, roughly 12% were seen once; the top ten hold 1.5% to 2%. The sequence was obtained from a human donor in good health (CMV status not recorded). Some clones in this sample may be carry-over from other donors' samples. V and J are TRBV19 and TRBJ1-5; TRBD1 aligns across 7 bases. Input material: PBMCs. The CDR3 reads CASSMRQGGVDQPQHF. DNA for the CDR3: TGTGCCAGTAGTATGAGACAGGGAGGGGTGGATCAGCCCCAGCATTTT.